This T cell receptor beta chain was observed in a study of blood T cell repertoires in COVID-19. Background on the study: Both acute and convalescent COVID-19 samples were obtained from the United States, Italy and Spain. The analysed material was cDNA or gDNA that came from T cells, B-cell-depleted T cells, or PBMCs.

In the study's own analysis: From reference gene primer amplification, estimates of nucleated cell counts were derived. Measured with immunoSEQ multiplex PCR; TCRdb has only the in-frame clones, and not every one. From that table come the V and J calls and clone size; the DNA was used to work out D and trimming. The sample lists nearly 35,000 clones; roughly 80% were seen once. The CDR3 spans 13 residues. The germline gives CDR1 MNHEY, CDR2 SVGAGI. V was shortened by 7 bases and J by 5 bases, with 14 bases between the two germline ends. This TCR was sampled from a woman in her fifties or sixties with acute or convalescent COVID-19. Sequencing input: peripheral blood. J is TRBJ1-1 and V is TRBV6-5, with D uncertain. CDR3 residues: CASTMGPRTEAFF. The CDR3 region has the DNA TGTGCCAGCACTATGGGCCCAAGGACTGAAGCTTTCTTT.